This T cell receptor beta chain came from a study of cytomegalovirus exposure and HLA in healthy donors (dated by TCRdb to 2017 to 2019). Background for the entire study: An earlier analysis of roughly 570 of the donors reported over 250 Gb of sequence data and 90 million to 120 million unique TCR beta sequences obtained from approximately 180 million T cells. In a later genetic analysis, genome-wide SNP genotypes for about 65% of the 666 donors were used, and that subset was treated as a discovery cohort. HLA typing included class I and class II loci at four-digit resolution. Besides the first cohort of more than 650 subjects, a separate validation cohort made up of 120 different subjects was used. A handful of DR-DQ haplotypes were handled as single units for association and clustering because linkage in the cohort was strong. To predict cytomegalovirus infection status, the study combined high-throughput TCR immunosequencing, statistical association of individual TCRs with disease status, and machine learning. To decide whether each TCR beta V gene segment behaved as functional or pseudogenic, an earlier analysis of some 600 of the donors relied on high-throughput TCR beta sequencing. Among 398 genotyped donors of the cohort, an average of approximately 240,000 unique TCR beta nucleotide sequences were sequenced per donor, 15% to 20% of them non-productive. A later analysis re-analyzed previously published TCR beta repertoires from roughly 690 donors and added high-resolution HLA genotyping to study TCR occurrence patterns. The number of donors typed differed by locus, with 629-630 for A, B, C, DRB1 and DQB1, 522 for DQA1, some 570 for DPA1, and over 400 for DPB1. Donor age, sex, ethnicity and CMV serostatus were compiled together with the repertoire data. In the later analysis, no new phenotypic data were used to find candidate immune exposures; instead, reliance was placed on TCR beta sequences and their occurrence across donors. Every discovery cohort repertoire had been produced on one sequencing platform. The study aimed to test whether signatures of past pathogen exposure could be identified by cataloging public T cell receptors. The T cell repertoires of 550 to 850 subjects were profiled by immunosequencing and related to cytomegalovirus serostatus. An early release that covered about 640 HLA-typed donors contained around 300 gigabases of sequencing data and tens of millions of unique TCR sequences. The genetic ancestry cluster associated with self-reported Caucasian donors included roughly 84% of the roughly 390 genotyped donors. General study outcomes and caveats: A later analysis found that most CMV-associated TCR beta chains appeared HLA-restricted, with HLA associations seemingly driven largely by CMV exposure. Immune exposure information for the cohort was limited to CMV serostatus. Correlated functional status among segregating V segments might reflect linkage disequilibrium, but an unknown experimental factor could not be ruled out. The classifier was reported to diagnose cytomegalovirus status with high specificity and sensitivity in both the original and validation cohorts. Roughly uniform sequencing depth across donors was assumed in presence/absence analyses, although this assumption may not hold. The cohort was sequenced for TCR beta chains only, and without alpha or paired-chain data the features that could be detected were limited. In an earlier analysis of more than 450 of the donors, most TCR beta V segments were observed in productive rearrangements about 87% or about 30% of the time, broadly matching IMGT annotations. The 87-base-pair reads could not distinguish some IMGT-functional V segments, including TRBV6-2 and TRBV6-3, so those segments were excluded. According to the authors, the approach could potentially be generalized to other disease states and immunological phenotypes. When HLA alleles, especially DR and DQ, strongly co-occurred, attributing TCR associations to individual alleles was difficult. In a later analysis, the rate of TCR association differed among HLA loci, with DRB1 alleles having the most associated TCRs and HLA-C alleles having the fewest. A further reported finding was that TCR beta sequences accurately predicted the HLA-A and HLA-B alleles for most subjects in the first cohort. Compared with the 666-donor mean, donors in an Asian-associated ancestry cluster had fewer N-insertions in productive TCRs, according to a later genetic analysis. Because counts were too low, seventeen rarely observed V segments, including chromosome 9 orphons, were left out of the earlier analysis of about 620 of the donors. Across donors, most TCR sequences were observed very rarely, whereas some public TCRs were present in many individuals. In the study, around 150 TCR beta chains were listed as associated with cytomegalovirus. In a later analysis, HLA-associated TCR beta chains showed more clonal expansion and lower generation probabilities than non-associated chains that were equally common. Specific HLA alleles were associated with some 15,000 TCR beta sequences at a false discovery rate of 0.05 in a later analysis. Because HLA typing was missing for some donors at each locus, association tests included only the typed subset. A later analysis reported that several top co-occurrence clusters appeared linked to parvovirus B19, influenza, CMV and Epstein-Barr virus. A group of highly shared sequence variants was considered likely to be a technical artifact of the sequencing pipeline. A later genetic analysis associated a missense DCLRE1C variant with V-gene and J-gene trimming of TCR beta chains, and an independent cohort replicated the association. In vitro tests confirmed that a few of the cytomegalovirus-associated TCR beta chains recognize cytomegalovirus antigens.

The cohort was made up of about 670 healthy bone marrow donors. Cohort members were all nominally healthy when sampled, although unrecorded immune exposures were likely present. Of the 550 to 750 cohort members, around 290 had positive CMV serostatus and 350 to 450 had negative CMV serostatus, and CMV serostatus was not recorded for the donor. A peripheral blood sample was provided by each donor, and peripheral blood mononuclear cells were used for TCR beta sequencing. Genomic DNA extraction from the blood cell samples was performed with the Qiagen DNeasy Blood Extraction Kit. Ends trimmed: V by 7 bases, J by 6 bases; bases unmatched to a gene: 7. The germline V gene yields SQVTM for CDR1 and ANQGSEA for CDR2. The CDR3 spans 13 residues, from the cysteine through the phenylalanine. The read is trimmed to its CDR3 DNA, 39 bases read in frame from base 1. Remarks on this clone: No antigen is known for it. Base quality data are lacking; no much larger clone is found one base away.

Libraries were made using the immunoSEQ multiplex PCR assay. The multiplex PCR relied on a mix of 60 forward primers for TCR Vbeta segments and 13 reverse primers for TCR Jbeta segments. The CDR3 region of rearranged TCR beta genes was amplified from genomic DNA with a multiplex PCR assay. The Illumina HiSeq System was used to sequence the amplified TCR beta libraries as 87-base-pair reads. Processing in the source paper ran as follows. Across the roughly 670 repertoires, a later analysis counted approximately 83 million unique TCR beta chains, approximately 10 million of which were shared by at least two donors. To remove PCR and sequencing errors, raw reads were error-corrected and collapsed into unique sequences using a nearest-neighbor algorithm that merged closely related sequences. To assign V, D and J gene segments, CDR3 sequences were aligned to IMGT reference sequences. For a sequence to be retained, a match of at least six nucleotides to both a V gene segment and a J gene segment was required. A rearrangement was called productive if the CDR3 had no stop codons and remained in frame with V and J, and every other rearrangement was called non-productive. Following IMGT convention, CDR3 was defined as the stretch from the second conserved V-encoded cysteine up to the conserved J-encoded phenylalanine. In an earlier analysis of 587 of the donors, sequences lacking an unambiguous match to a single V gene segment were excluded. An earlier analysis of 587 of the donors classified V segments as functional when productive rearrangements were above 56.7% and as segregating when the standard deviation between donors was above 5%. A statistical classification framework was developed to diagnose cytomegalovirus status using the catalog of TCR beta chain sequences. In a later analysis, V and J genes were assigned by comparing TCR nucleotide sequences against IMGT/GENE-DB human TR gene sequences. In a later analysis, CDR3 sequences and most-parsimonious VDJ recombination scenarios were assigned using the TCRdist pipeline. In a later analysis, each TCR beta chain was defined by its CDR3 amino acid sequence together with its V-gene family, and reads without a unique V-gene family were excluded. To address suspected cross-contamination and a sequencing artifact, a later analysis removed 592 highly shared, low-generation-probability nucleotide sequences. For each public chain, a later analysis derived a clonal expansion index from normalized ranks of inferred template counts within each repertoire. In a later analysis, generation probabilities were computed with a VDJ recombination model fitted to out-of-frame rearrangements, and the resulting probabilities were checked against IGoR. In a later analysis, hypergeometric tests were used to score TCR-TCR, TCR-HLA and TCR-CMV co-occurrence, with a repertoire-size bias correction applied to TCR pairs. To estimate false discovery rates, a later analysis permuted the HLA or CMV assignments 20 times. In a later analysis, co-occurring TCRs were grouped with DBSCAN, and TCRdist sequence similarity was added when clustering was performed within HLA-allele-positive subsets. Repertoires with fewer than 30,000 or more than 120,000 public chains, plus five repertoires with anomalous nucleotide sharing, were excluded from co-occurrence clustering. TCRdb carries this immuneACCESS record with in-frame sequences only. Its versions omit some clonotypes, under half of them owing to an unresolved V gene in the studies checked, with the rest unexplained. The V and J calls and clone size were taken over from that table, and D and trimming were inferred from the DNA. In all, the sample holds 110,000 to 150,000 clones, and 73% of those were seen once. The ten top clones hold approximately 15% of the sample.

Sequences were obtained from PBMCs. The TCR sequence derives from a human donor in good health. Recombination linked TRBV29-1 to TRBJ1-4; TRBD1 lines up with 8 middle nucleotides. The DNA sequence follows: TGCAGCGCAGCAGGGGGCGCGTATGAAAAACTGTTTTTT. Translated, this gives CSAAGGAYEKLFF.